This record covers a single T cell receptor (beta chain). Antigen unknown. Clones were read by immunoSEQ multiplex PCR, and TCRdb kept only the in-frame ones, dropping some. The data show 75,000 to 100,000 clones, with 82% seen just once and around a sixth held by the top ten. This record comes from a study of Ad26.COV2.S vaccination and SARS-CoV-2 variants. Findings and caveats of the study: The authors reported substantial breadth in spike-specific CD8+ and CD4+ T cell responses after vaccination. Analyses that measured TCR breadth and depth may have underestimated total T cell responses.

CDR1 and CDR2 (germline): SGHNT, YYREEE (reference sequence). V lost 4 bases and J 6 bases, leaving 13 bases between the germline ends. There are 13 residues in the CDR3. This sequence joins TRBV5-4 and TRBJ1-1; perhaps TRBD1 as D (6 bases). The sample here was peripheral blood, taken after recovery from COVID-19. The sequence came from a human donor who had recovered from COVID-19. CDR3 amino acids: CASSVQGSPEAFF. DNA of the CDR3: TGTGCCAGCAGCGTACAGGGTAGTCCTGAAGCTTTCTTT.